Below are 9 T cell receptor beta chains sequenced from a single sample in a study of T cell clonality in common variable immunodeficiency. Method: immunoSEQ multiplex PCR; TCRdb's copy keeps in-frame clones and lacks some. The sample shows fewer than 50,000 clones, none of them appearing just once. Sequenced material: peripheral blood mononuclear cells. The receptors were sampled from a person aged 18-69 years in good health.

Ten or more counts support this clone. From the germline J gene comes the end of the CDR3, since the read stops 3 residues before it. The chain links TRBV2 to TRBJ2-3; maybe TRBD1 (6 bases). Germline CDR1 reads SNHLY; CDR2 reads FYNNEI. The CDR3 length is 15 residues. V dropped 7 bases and J dropped 6 bases, with 20 bases sitting between them. CDR3: CASTQGAQGRDTQYF. The sequenced CDR3 bases are TGTGCCAGCACCCAAGGGGCACAGGGACGGGATACG.

This clone has at least ten counts. The read comes to an end 3 residues before the CDR3 does, leaving the germline J gene to fill in the end. The J gene is TRBJ1-2, the V gene TRBV2, with 7 positions matching TRBD1. The CDR3 consists of 14 residues. CDR1 and CDR2 (germline): SNHLY, FYNNEI. V gave up 3 bases and J gave up 5 bases; unmatched junction bases: 6. The covered CDR3 bases are TGTGCCAGCAGTGACGAGGGGGCGAGGTATGGC. This gives the protein CASSDEGARYG. The entire CDR3 protein is CASSDEGARYGYTF.

This clone has a count of ten or more. The observed sequence ends 3 residues before the CDR3 terminus, with the missing tail filled in from the germline J gene. The V gene is TRBV7-6, the J gene TRBJ2-3; 12 bases agree with TRBD2. This CDR3 is built from 17 residues. Per the germline V gene, CDR1 is SGHVS and CDR2 is FNYEAQ. The ends lost 5 bases at V and 6 bases at J; junction bases unmatched: 12. Partial CDR3 DNA: TGTGCCAGCAGCACCCCAGTGACTAGCGGGGGTGGCGATACG. Encoded protein: CASSTPVTSGGGDT. The entire CDR3 sequence reads CASSTPVTSGGGDTQYF.

A few counts support this clone. The CDR3 protein is CASRRTSGSHEQYF. CDR3 DNA (partial): TGCGCCAGCAGAAGGACTAGCGGGTCCCACGAG. The V and J genes are TRBV5-1 and TRBJ2-7; TRBD2 matches at 11 bases. The sequence runs out 3 residues before the end of the CDR3; the remainder is reconstructed from the germline J gene. The CDR3 sequence is 14 residues long. V gave up 5 bases and J gave up 5 bases; unmatched junction bases: 6. Looked up from germline, CDR1 is SGHRS and CDR2 is YFSETQ.

This clone came up many times. The read ends 3 residues before the CDR3 terminus; that terminus is restored from the germline J gene. The chain recombines TRBV15 with TRBJ1-1; tentative D call: TRBD1 (6 bases). Germline V lookup: CDR1 LNHNV, CDR2 YYDKDF (reference sequence). V lost 4 bases to trimming and J lost 4 bases, with 10 bases between them. The CDR3 totals 13 residues. The CDR3 DNA, read in part, is TGTGCCACCAGCACGTCCAGGGGCACTGAA. Translation: CATSTSRGTE. The CDR3 in its entirety is CATSTSRGTEAFF.

There are many counts of this clone. The CDR3 is cut off 3 residues early in the read; its end comes from the germline J gene. The chain carries TRBV9 and TRBJ1-1, with no clear D. Trimming took 0 bases from V and 4 from J, leaving 7 bases between them. Germline lookup yields CDR1 SGDLS and CDR2 YYNGEE. CDR3 length equals 13 residues. The CDR3 bases that were read are TGTGCCAGCAGCGTAGAGGAGGGCACTGAA. Translated: CASSVEEGTE. The whole CDR3 is CASSVEEGTEAFF.

This clone was counted many times. With the read ending 3 residues before the CDR3 end, the germline J gene is used to fill in that end. The chain recombines TRBV4-1 with TRBJ2-2; TRBD2 agrees at 9 bases. Trimming at V came to 1 base and at J to 7 bases, leaving 10 bases not matched to a gene. The germline V gene has CDR1 MGHRA and CDR2 YSYEKL. The CDR3 sequence is 17 residues long. CDR3 amino acids: CASSQVGGRALGGELFF. The part of the CDR3 DNA that was read is TGCGCCAGCAGCCAAGTTGGCGGGAGGGCCCTCGGCGGGGAG.

This clone was seen at least ten times. The read terminates 3 residues before the CDR3 end, so the remaining end is supplied by the germline J gene. The chain links TRBV20-1 to TRBJ2-3; D call uncertain. The ends were cut back, 6 bases at V and 3 bases at J, with 7 bases in the middle. Germline CDR1 and CDR2: DFQATT and SNEGSKA (reference sequence). CDR3 length equals 11 residues. The CDR3 DNA, read in part, is TGCAGTGCATACAAGACAGATACG. Translated, it gives CSAYKTDT. The complete CDR3 sequence is CSAYKTDTQYF.

This clone was seen ten or more times. The CDR3 end falls 3 residues outside the read, so it is completed with the germline J gene. The chain employs TRBV20-1 and TRBJ1-1, with 9 bases fitting TRBD1. The CDR3 length is 16 residues. V trimming: 0 bases; J trimming: 5 bases; junction bases outside the gene matches: 10. CDR1 DFQATT and CDR2 SNEGSKA come from the germline V gene (reference sequence). Partial CDR3 DNA: TGCAGTGCTAGAGATCCACTCACAGGGGGCGTTACTGAA. Its translation is CSARDPLTGGVTE. The CDR3 in full is CSARDPLTGGVTEAFF.